This T cell receptor beta chain was sequenced in a study of identical twins. Whole-study results and caveats: The analysis was cross-sectional rather than longitudinal within donors. Invariant T cells like MAIT and iNKT could partly confound the zero-insertion analyses.

From the 5' RACE reads, TCRdb called clonotypes with MiXCR, one entry per CDR3 protein. The table has 200,000 or so distinct CDR3 sequences, around 6.8% seen once. This clonotype was detected only a few times. Its matching antigen is unknown. V was clipped by 3 bases and J by 3 bases; unmatched bases: 10. The CDR3 has 16 residues. Germline-derived CDR1 and CDR2 are DFQATT and SNEGSKA (reference sequence). These data are also associated with another study on yellow fever vaccine responses in identical twins. As reported in that work: Twin vaccine T cell responses reportedly seemed partly convergent, partly personalized.

The TCR sequence derives from a woman between 18 and 29 years old in good health. Material for sequencing was memory (CD45RO+) T cells sorted from blood. The chain links TRBV20-1 to TRBJ2-1, with 8 bases identical to TRBD2. The CDR3 DNA follows: TGCAGTGCTAGTTCCCGGCTAGCGGGCAGCTACAATGAGCAGTTCTTC. This translates into CSASSRLAGSYNEQFF.